Below are 2 T cell receptor beta chains sequenced from a single sample in a study of blood T cells in healthy people across ages. The second PCR ran roughly 7 to 11 cycles with a sample-barcoded 5' primer and J-beta primers. TCRdb recomputed calls from the 5' RACE reads with MiXCR, one row per CDR3 protein. The sample includes approximately 700,000 distinct CDR3 sequences, about 30% seen only once; the top ten take 15% to 19%. Sequencing was done on a sample of blood. These receptors were obtained from a woman older than 75 in good health.

Note on this clonotype: A read error may produce the germline difference seen at one junction end. The rearrangement links TRBV12-3 or TRBV12-4 to TRBJ2-3, with 7 bases lining up with TRBD2. The CDR3 contains 12 residues. The chain's CDR3 is CASATSADAQYF. Written as DNA, the CDR3 is TGTGCCAGCGCCACTAGCGCAGATGCGCAGTATTTT.

CDR3 nucleotides: TGTGCCAGCAGTGAACTCAGCCCTCTCTATGGCTACACCTTC. Its translation: CASSELSPLYGYTF. The V and J genes are TRBV2 and TRBJ1-2, with D hard to call. The V gene's germline CDR1 is SNHLY and CDR2 FYNNEI. The CDR3 totals 14 residues. V was clipped by 2 bases and J by 4 bases, with 11 bases between them.